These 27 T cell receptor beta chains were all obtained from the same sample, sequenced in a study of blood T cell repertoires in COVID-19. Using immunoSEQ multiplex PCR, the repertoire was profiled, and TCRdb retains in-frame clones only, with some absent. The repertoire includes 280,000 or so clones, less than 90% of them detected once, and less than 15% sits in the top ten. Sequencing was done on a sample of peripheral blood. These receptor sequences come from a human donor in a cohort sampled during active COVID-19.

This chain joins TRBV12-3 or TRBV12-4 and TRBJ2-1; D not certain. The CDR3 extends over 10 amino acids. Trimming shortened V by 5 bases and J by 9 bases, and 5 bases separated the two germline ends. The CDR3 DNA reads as TGTGCCAGCAGTAACTTTGAGCAGTTCTTC. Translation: CASSNFEQFF.

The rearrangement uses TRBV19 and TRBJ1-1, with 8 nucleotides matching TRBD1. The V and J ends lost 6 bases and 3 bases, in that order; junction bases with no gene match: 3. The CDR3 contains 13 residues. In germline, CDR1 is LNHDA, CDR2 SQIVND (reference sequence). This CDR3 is CASRYRGYTEAFF. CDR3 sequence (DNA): TGTGCCAGTAGATACAGGGGGTACACTGAAGCTTTCTTT.

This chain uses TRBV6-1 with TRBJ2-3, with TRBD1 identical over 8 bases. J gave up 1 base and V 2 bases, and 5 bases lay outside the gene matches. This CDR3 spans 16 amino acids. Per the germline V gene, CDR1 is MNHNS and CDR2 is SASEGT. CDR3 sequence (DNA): TGTGCCAGCAGTGAAACCCTGGGACAGGGCACAGATACGCAGTATTTT. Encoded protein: CASSETLGQGTDTQYF.

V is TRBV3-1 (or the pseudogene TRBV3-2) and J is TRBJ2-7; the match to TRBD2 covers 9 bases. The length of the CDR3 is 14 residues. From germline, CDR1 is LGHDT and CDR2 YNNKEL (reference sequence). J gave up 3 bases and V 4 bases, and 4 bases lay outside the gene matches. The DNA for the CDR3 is TGTGCCAGCAGCCTTAGCGGGAGCTGCTACGAGCAGTACTTC. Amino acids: CASSLSGSCYEQYF.

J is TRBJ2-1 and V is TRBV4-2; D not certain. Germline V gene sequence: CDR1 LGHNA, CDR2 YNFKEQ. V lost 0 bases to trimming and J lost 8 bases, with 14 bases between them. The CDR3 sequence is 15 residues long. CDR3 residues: CASSQDLAFRDEQFF. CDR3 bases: TGTGCCAGCAGCCAAGACCTGGCCTTTCGGGATGAGCAGTTCTTC.

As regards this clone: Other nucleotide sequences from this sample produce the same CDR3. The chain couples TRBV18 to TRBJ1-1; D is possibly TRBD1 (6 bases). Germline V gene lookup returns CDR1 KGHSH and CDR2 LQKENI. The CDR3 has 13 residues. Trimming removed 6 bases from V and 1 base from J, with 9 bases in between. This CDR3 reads CASSRQENTEAFF. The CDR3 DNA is TGTGCCAGCTCTCGACAGGAGAACACTGAAGCTTTCTTT.

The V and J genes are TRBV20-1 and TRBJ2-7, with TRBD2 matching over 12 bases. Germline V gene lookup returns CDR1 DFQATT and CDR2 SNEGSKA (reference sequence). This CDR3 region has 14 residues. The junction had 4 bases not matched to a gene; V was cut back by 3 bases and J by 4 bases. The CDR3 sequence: CSASTSGRIYEQYF. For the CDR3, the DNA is TGCAGTGCTAGTACTAGCGGGAGGATTTACGAGCAGTACTTC.

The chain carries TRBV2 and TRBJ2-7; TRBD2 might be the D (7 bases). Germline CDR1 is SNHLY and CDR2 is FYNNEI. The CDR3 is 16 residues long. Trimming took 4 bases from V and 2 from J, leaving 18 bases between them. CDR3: CASSVGGGGRPYEQYF. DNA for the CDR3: TGTGCCAGCAGTGTTGGAGGCGGGGGCAGACCCTACGAGCAGTACTTC.

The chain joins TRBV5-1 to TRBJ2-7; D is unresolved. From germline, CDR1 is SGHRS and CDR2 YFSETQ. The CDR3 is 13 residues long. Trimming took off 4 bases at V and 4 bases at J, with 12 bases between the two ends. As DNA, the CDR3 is TGCGCCAGCAGCGCCATTGGAGTTTACGAGCAGTACTTC. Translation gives CASSAIGVYEQYF.

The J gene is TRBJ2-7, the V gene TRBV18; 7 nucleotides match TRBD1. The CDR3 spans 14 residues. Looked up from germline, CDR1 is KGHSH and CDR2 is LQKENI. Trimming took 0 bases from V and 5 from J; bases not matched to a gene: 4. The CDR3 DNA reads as TGTGCCAGCTCACCACCAAGGGGGCGCCACGAGCAGTACTTC. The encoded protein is CASSPPRGRHEQYF.

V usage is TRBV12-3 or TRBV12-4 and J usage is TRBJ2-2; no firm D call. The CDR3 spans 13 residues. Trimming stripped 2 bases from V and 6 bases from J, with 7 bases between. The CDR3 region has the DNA TGTGCCAGCAGTTTAAGACTCCCCGGGGAGCTGTTTTTT. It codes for CASSLRLPGELFF.

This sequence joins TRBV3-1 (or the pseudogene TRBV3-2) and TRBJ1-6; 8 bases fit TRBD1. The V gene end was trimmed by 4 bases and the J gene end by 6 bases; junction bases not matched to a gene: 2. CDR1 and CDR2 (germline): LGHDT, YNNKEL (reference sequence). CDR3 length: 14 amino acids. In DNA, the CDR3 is TGTGCCAGCAGCCTTCAGGGGGCTAATTCACCCCTCCACTTT. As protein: CASSLQGANSPLHF.

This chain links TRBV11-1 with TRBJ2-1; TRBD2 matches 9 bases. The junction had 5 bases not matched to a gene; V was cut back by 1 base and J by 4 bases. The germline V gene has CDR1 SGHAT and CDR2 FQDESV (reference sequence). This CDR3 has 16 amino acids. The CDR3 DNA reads TGTGCCAGCAGCTTAGTCCGGACTAGCGTTTACAATGAGCAGTTCTTC. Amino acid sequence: CASSLVRTSVYNEQFF.

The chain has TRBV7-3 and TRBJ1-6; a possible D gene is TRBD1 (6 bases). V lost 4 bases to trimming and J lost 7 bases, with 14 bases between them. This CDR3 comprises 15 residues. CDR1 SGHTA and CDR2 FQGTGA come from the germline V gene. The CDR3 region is CASSYRGGINSPLHF. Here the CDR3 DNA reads TGTGCCAGCAGCTATAGGGGGGGCATCAATTCACCCCTCCACTTT.

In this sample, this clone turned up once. CDR3 amino acids: CASSLAGTGANVLTF. The CDR3 coding sequence is TGTGCCAGCAGTTTAGCAGGGACTGGGGCCAACGTCCTGACTTTC. This chain connects TRBV28 to TRBJ2-6; tentatively, D is TRBD1 (5 bases). The ends were cut back, 2 bases at V and 2 bases at J, with 7 bases in the middle. The V gene's germline CDR1 is MDHEN and CDR2 SYDVKM. The CDR3 runs 15 residues.

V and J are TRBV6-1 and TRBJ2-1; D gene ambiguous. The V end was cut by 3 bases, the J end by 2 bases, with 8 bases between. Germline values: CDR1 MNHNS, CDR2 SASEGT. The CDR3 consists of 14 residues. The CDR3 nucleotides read TGTGCCAGCAGTGAGACTGGAGCCTACAATGAGCAGTTCTTC. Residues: CASSETGAYNEQFF.

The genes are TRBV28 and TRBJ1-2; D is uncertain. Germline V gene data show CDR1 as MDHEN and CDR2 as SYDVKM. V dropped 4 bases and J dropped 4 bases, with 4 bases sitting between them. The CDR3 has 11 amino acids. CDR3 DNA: TGTGCCAGCAGTTCAATCTATGGCTACACCTTC. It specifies CASSSIYGYTF.

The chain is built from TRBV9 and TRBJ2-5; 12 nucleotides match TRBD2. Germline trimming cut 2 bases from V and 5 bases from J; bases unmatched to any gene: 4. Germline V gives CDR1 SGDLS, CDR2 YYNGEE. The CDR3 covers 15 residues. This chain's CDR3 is CASSVTSGSTETQYF. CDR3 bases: TGTGCCAGCAGCGTGACTAGCGGGAGTACGGAGACCCAGTACTTC. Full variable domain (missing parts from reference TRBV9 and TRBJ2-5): DSGVTQTPKHLITATGQRVTLRCSPRSGDLSVYWYQQSLDQGLQFLIQYYNGEERAKGNILERFSAQQFPDLHSELNLSSLELGDSALYFCASSVTSGSTETQYFGPGTRLLVL.

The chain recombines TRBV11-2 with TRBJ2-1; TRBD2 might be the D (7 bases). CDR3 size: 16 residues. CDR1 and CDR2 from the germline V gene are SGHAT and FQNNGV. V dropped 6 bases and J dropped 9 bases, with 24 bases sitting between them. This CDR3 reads CASSSRGGSNTGEQFF. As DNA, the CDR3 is TGTGCCAGCAGTTCTAGGGGGGGGTCCAATACGGGTGAGCAGTTCTTC.

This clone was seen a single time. CDR3 sequence: CASSLLNTEAFF. CDR3 nucleotide sequence: TGTGCCAGTAGTCTCTTGAACACTGAAGCTTTCTTT. This chain joins TRBV19 and TRBJ1-1; no reliable D call. Germline CDR1 is LNHDA and CDR2 is SQIVND (reference sequence). The CDR3 sequence is 12 residues long. The germline V and J ends were trimmed by 5 bases and 0 bases, with 4 bases remaining between them.

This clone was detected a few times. DNA for the CDR3: TGCGCCAGCAGCTACCAAATTAGCGGGAGAGGGGGAGGAGATACGCAGTATTTT. It translates to CASSYQISGRGGGDTQYF. The rearrangement uses TRBV5-1 and TRBJ2-3; TRBD2 matches 9 bases. The ends lost 3 bases at V and 5 bases at J; junction bases unmatched: 16. Germline V gene data show CDR1 as SGHRS and CDR2 as YFSETQ. The CDR3 loop spans 18 amino acids.

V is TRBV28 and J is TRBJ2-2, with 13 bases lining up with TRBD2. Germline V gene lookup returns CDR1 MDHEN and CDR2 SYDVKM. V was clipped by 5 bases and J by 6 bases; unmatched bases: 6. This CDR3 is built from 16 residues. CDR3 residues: CASSLQGLAGAGELFF. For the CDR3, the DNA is TGTGCCAGCAGTCTTCAAGGACTAGCGGGAGCCGGGGAGCTGTTTTTT.

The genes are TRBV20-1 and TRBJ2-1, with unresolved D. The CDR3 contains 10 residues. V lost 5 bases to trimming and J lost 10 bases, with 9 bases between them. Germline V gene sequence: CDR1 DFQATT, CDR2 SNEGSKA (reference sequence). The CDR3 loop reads CSAHQVEQFF. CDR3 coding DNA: TGCAGTGCTCACCAGGTAGAGCAGTTCTTC.

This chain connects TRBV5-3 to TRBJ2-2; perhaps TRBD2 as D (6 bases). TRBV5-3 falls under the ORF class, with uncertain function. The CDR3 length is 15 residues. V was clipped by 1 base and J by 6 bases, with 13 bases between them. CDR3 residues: CARSLLGRPSGELFF. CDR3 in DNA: TGTGCCAGAAGCTTGCTTGGGAGGCCCTCCGGGGAGCTGTTTTTT.

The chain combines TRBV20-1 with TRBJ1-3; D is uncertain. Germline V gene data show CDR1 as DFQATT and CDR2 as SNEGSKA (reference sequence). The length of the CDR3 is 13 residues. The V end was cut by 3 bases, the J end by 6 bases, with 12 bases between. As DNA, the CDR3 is TGCAGTGCTAGTAATATGGAGGTAAACACCATATATTTT. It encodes CSASNMEVNTIYF.

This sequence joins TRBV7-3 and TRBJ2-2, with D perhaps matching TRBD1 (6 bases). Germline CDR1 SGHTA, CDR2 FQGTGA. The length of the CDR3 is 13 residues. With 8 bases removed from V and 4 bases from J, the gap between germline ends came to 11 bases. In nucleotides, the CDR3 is TGTGCCAGCGGGGGCCAGGGCACCGGGGAGCTGTTTTTT. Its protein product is CASGGQGTGELFF.

CDR3 in amino acids: CASSRDKGNEKLFF. CDR3 in DNA: TGTGCCAGCTCACGGGACAAGGGGAATGAAAAACTGTTTTTT. This rearrangement joins TRBV18 to TRBJ1-4; the D gene is possibly TRBD1 (6 bases). This CDR3 contains 14 residues. The germline V gene has CDR1 KGHSH and CDR2 LQKENI. V lost 4 bases to trimming and J lost 5 bases, with 11 bases between them. Together with reference TRBV18 and TRBJ1-4, the CDR3 gives the full variable domain: NAGVMQNPRHLVRRRGQEARLRCSPMKGHSHVYWYRQLPEEGLKFMVYLQKENIIDESGMPKERFSAEFPKEGPSILRIQQVVRGDSAAYFCASSRDKGNEKLFFGSGTQLSVL.